A single sample is the source of the 29 T cell receptor beta chains below, sequenced in a study of CD8 T cells in ankylosing spondylitis. TCRdb reanalysed the 5' RACE reads using MiXCR and keeps one entry per CDR3 protein. The sample carries roughly 670,000 distinct CDR3 sequences, 15% to 20% recorded once. Their recognized antigens are unknown. Study-wide results and limits: In ankylosing spondylitis blood, a motif of fewer than 10 highly homologous TCR beta variants appeared characteristic.

The sequencing sample was made of blood, either unsorted or a sorted T cell fraction (not recorded which). The receptors here all came from a male donor with ankylosing spondylitis.

The rearrangement links TRBV29-1 to TRBJ2-4; D possibly matches TRBD1 or TRBD2 (5 bases each). The CDR3 length is 12 residues. V was cut by 2 bases and J by 7 bases, with 9 bases left in between. CDR1 is SQVTM, CDR2 ANQGSEA, per germline. CDR3 bases: TGCAGCGTTGAAACTGGGGGTAACATTCAGTACTTC. This codes for CSVETGGNIQYF.

The chain employs TRBV30 and TRBJ1-1; D gene uncertain. V was clipped by 1 base and J by 4 bases, with 10 bases between them. The V gene's germline CDR1 is GTSNPN and CDR2 SVGIG (reference sequence). The CDR3 is made up of 13 amino acids. The CDR3, as DNA: TGTGCCTGGAGTGATAGAGTGGGCACTGAAGCTTTCTTT. Its protein is CAWSDRVGTEAFF.

This sequence joins TRBV5-5 and TRBJ1-2, with D possibly matching TRBD1 (5 bases). There are 13 residues in the CDR3. Trimming left V 8 bases short and J 3 bases short, with 14 bases between. Germline CDR1 and CDR2: SGHKS and YYEKEE (reference sequence). The CDR3 nucleotides read TGTGCCAGGGGCCGTGGGACGGACTATGGCTACACCTTC. It encodes CARGRGTDYGYTF.

The CDR3 loop reads CASSLLPGRTLGEQFF. Written as DNA, the CDR3 is TGTGCCAGCAGCTTATTACCGGGACGGACCTTGGGTGAGCAGTTCTTC. V and J are TRBV7-8 and TRBJ2-1, with D possibly being TRBD1 or TRBD2 (5 bases each). The CDR3 sequence is 16 residues long. V was clipped by 2 bases and J by 9 bases, with 20 bases between them. CDR1 is SGHVS, CDR2 FQNEAQ, per germline.

This rearrangement joins TRBV2 to TRBJ2-5, with D tentatively TRBD2 (6 bases). CDR3 length: 15 residues. V shed 2 bases and J shed 1 base, with 11 bases lying between them. Germline assignment: CDR1 SNHLY and CDR2 FYNNEI. Written as DNA, the CDR3 is TGTGCCAGCAGTGAAACAGCGGGTTTCCAAGAGACCCAGTACTTC. This sequence encodes CASSETAGFQETQYF.

This clonotype was counted between two and nine times. The chain has TRBV10-3 and TRBJ2-6; 7 nucleotides line up with TRBD1. V shed 5 bases and J 2 bases; nucleotides not matched to a gene: 3. Per the germline V gene, CDR1 is ENHRY and CDR2 is SYGVKD. CDR3 length equals 15 residues. The CDR3 DNA follows: TGTGCCATCAGTACAGGGGCCCCTGGGGCCAACGTCCTGACTTTC. Its translation is CAISTGAPGANVLTF.

This clonotype was seen a handful of times. The chain links TRBV19 to TRBJ1-2, with D uncertain. This CDR3 region has 14 residues. The germline V and J ends were trimmed by 9 bases and 0 bases, with 14 bases remaining between them. The germline V gene has CDR1 LNHDA and CDR2 SQIVND (reference sequence). Here the CDR3 reads CARQDGRSNYGYTF. In DNA form, the CDR3 reads TGTGCCAGGCAGGACGGACGATCTAACTATGGCTACACCTTC.

The chain carries TRBV10-2 and TRBJ2-5; unclear D gene. Germline lookup yields CDR1 WSHSY and CDR2 SAAADI. CDR3 length: 17 amino acids. Trimming left V 2 bases short and J 1 base short, with 17 bases between. CDR3 sequence: CASSERYRRNSQETQYF. The CDR3 DNA reads as TGCGCCAGCAGTGAGAGATACCGGCGGAACAGCCAAGAGACCCAGTACTTC.

J is TRBJ1-1 and V is TRBV20-1; TRBD1 might be the D (5 bases). Germline CDR1 and CDR2: DFQATT and SNEGSKA (reference sequence). The CDR3 has 13 residues. V shed 6 bases and J shed 0 bases, with 11 bases lying between them. The CDR3 sequence is CSAPAGLNTEAFF. In DNA, the CDR3 is TGCAGTGCCCCGGCAGGGTTGAACACTGAAGCTTTCTTT.

V gene TRBV20-1 combines with J gene TRBJ2-7; D gene ambiguous. The germline V gene has CDR1 DFQATT and CDR2 SNEGSKA (reference sequence). The CDR3 has 13 amino acids. The V end lost 0 bases, the J end lost 4 bases, and 10 bases lay between the germline ends. The DNA for the CDR3 is TGCAGTGCTAGAGATTCCTTACAGTACGAGCAGTACTTC. The encoded protein is CSARDSLQYEQYF.

The V gene is TRBV12-3 or TRBV12-4, the J gene TRBJ2-5; TRBD1 agrees at 8 bases. The V gene end was trimmed by 5 bases and the J gene end by 4 bases; junction bases not matched to a gene: 12. CDR3 length: 16 amino acids. The CDR3 DNA reads TGTGCCAGCAGTCCAGACCCTCAGGGGGCACGAGAGACCCAGTACTTC. It yields the protein CASSPDPQGARETQYF.

The chain links TRBV29-1 to TRBJ1-2; 8 nucleotides align to TRBD1. V was pared by 7 bases and J by 8 bases, with 12 bases of the junction left unmatched. Germline loops: CDR1 SQVTM, CDR2 ANQGSEA. This CDR3 has 13 amino acids. CDR3 nucleotides: TGCAGCGCCGGGGGGCAGGGGGCTGGCGGCTACACCTTC. It translates to CSAGGQGAGGYTF. The full variable domain, with the rest looked up from reference TRBV29-1 and TRBJ1-2, is SAVISQKPSRDICQRGTSLTIQCQVDSQVTMMFWYRQQPGQSLTLIATANQGSEATYESGFVIDKFPISRPNLTFSTLTVSNMSPEDSSIYLCSAGGQGAGGYTFGSGTRLTVV.

This clonotype was counted ten times or more. This chain links TRBV5-1 with TRBJ2-1; possibly TRBD1 for D (7 bases). V dropped 4 bases and J dropped 4 bases, with 9 bases sitting between them. Germline-derived CDR1 and CDR2 are SGHRS and YFSETQ. This CDR3 region has 13 residues. This chain's CDR3 is CASSAGQYNEQFF. The CDR3 coding sequence is TGCGCCAGCAGCGCGGGACAGTACAATGAGCAGTTCTTC.

This clonotype was counted between two and nine times. The J gene is TRBJ2-7, the V gene TRBV7-8, with D unresolved. The V and J ends lost 2 bases and 5 bases respectively, with 10 bases between them. Looked up from germline, CDR1 is SGHVS and CDR2 is FQNEAQ. This CDR3 comprises 13 residues. The CDR3 DNA reads TGTGCCAGCAGCTTATTTGACCGGGACGAGCAGTACTTC. Its translation is CASSLFDRDEQYF.

Many counts were recorded for this clonotype. CDR3 DNA sequence: TGTGCCAGCAGTTTAACGGGGAGCCCGGCGAATGAAAAACTGTTTTTT. This codes for CASSLTGSPANEKLFF. This rearrangement joins TRBV27 to TRBJ1-4; D gene uncertain. This CDR3 region has 16 residues. In germline, CDR1 is MNHEY, CDR2 SMNVEV (reference sequence). V lost 2 bases and J lost 5, with 15 bases in between.

V is TRBV2 and J is TRBJ1-2, with D perhaps matching TRBD1 (5 bases). Trimming left V 2 bases short and J 4 bases short, with 14 bases between. The germline CDR1 and CDR2 sequences are SNHLY and FYNNEI. This CDR3 comprises 15 residues. The CDR3 loop is CASSESAGRGYGYTF. The CDR3 coding sequence is TGTGCCAGCAGTGAAAGTGCGGGGCGCGGCTATGGCTACACCTTC.

This clonotype appeared a few times. The CDR3 sequence: CASRDLGGNQPQHF. CDR3 sequence (DNA): TGTGCCAGCAGGGACCTCGGGGGCAATCAGCCCCAGCATTTT. This rearrangement joins TRBV2 to TRBJ1-5; D is undetermined. This CDR3 is built from 14 residues. V dropped 6 bases and J dropped 2 bases, with 11 bases sitting between them. The germline V gene encodes CDR1 SNHLY and CDR2 FYNNEI. The full variable domain, its missing parts supplied by reference TRBV2 and TRBJ1-5, is EPEVTQTPSHQVTQMGQEVILRCVPISNHLYFYWYRQILGQKVEFLVSFYNNEISEKSEIFDDQFSVERPDGSNFTLKIRSTKLEDSAMYFCASRDLGGNQPQHFGDGTRLSIL.

This clonotype came up a few times. The V and J genes are TRBV12-3 or TRBV12-4 and TRBJ2-7, with D tentatively TRBD2 (6 bases). Trimming took off 2 bases at V and 6 bases at J, with 11 bases between the two ends. CDR3 length equals 13 residues. CDR3 amino acids: CASSLSGVSEQYF. CDR3 in DNA: TGTGCCAGCAGTTTATCGGGAGTAAGCGAGCAGTACTTC.

The CDR3 loop reads CASSSGLAESYEQYF. In DNA form, the CDR3 reads TGTGCCAGCAGCTCGGGACTAGCGGAATCCTACGAGCAGTACTTC. The chain has TRBV7-9 and TRBJ2-7, with TRBD2 matching over 11 bases. The CDR3 sequence is 15 residues long. CDR1 is SEHNR, CDR2 FQNEAQ, per germline (reference sequence). V dropped 4 bases and J dropped 1; count of bases not matched to a gene: 3. Full variable domain (rest looked up from reference TRBV7-9 and TRBJ2-7): DTGVSQNPRHKITKRGQNVTFRCDPISEHNRLYWYRQTLGQGPEFLTYFQNEAQLEKSRLLSDRFSAERPKGSFSTLEIQRTEQGDSAMYLCASSSGLAESYEQYFGPGTRLTVT.

This clonotype occurred a few times. The V call is TRBV20-1, the J call TRBJ2-5; 8 bases are shared with TRBD1. The germline V gene encodes CDR1 DFQATT and CDR2 SNEGSKA (reference sequence). This CDR3 is 13 amino acids long. J gave up 1 base and V 3 bases, and 1 base lay outside the gene matches. CDR3 DNA: TGCAGTGCTAGGGGACAGGCCCAAGAGACCCAGTACTTC. Translating gives CSARGQAQETQYF.

This rearrangement joins TRBV5-1 to TRBJ2-1, with TRBD1 as a possible D gene (9 bases). With 2 bases removed from V and 6 bases from J, the gap between germline ends came to 15 bases. Germline values: CDR1 SGHRS, CDR2 YFSETQ. CDR3 length equals 15 residues. CDR3 in DNA: TGCGCCAGCAGCTTCGGGGGGGACAGGGCCAATGAGCAGTTCTTC. The encoded protein is CASSFGGDRANEQFF.

The chain employs TRBV6-1 and TRBJ2-7; D is tentatively TRBD1 or TRBD2 (5 bases each). CDR3 length equals 13 residues. Trimming removed 6 bases from V and 3 bases from J, with 12 bases in between. Looked up from germline, CDR1 is MNHNS and CDR2 is SASEGT. The CDR3 DNA sequence: TGTGCCAGCAGAGAGGGACGGGACTACGAGCAGTACTTC. It specifies CASREGRDYEQYF.

This clonotype was seen repeatedly, ten times or more. V usage is TRBV11-2 and J usage is TRBJ1-1, with D possibly being TRBD1 (5 bases). Trimming shortened V by 7 bases and J by 0 bases, and 9 bases separated the two germline ends. This CDR3 is built from 13 residues. Per germline, CDR1 SGHAT and CDR2 FQNNGV. In DNA form, the CDR3 reads TGTGCCAGCACCAAGGACATGAACACTGAAGCTTTCTTT. This translates into CASTKDMNTEAFF.

The rearrangement links TRBV11-2 to TRBJ2-7; no firm D call. Per germline, CDR1 SGHAT and CDR2 FQNNGV. Trimming removed 6 bases at V and 2 bases at J, with 20 bases between. This CDR3 has 16 amino acids. The CDR3 loop reads CASRHSSARKTYEQYF. For the CDR3, the DNA is TGTGCCAGCAGACATTCCTCGGCTAGGAAGACCTACGAGCAGTACTTC.

This clonotype has more than one count but fewer than ten. The J gene is TRBJ2-3, the V gene TRBV7-2; 9 bases fit TRBD2. The CDR3 length is 16 residues. Germline V gene lookup returns CDR1 SGHTA and CDR2 FQGNSA. Losses at the gene ends were 5 bases for V and 2 bases for J; bases not matched to a gene: 8. DNA of the CDR3: TGTGCCAGCAGCCTGACGGGGACTAGCAACACAGATACGCAGTATTTT. Its translation: CASSLTGTSNTDTQYF.

This clonotype was detected only a few times. The chain couples TRBV12-3 or TRBV12-4 to TRBJ1-1, with D unclear. The CDR3 spans 14 residues. The V gene lost 2 bases and the J gene lost 1 base, with 8 bases spanning the gap. CDR3 sequence: CASSLLGRNTEAFF. As DNA, the CDR3 is TGTGCCAGCAGTTTATTGGGCAGGAACACTGAAGCTTTCTTT.

The chain combines TRBV9 with TRBJ2-1, with D perhaps matching TRBD1 or TRBD2 (5 bases each). With 3 bases removed from V and 0 bases from J, the gap between germline ends came to 16 bases. Germline CDR1 reads SGDLS; CDR2 reads YYNGEE. The CDR3 is 17 residues long. The CDR3 region has the DNA TGTGCCAGCAGCGGGGGGAGCGGCCAACCCTCCTACAATGAGCAGTTCTTC. The encoded protein is CASSGGSGQPSYNEQFF. Supplemented by reference TRBV9 and TRBJ2-1, the full variable domain reads DSGVTQTPKHLITATGQRVTLRCSPRSGDLSVYWYQQSLDQGLQFLIQYYNGEERAKGNILERFSAQQFPDLHSELNLSSLELGDSALYFCASSGGSGQPSYNEQFFGPGTRLTVL.

This chain connects TRBV12-2 to TRBJ1-5; TRBD1 was called by the table and not checked on the DNA. TRBV12-2 is noted as a pseudogene. The CDR3 covers 18 residues. The CDR3 DNA follows: TGTGCAAGTCGCTTTAGGCCTGGGGGCAGGGGGACGCATCAGCCCCAGCATTTT. As protein: CASRFRPGGRGTHQPQHF.

This clonotype appeared many times. The rearrangement uses TRBV3-1 and TRBJ2-7; 9 nucleotides agree with TRBD1. This CDR3 has 12 residues. V gave up 4 bases and J gave up 7 bases; unmatched junction bases: 2. Germline CDR1 reads LGHDT; CDR2 reads YNNKEL (reference sequence). CDR3 DNA sequence: TGTGCCAGCAGCCGGACAGGGGCGGAGCAGTACTTC. It translates to CASSRTGAEQYF.